This T cell receptor (beta chain) was sequenced for a study of OX40 agonist ivuxolimab in advanced cancers. Produced via immunoSEQ multiplex PCR; TCRdb's table is partial and in-frame only. The sample carries about 12,000 clones, 81% recorded once. CDR3 length: 14 amino acids. CDR1 is SGHDT, CDR2 YYEEEE, per germline. Trimming pared 2 bases from V and 0 bases from J, leaving 6 bases between. This clone was observed a single time. The source material was CD4+ or CD8+ T cells sorted from blood, sampled in a trial of the OX40 agonist ivuxolimab. The source of this sequence is an adult with an advanced solid tumor such as melanoma, head and neck, liver or kidney cancer. The chain joins TRBV5-6 to TRBJ1-3, with D unresolved. The chain's CDR3 is CASSFTYSGNTIYF. The DNA of the CDR3 is TGTGCCAGCAGCTTTACCTACTCTGGAAACACCATATATTTT. Full variable domain (rest looked up from reference TRBV5-6 and TRBJ1-3): DAGVTQSPTHLIKTRGQQVTLRCSPKSGHDTVSWYQQALGQGPQFIFQYYEEEERQRGNFPDRFSGHQFPNYSSELNVNALLLGDSALYLCASSFTYSGNTIYFGEGSWLTVV.